The rows below give T cell receptor beta chains drawn from one sample of a study of response to subunit inactivated influenza vaccine. One entry per CDR3 protein, called by TCRdb with MiXCR from the RT-PCR reads. The repertoire holds hundreds of thousands of distinct CDR3 sequences, with 16% as singletons. The starting material was CD4+ T cells sorted from PBMCs, obtained around 25 months after vaccination. These receptors came from a man in his fifties or sixties who received an inactivated influenza vaccine. CDR3s include the opening cysteine and the closing phenylalanine or tryptophan. D genes are given only for firm matches. Clone size, where shown, is once, few, many, or a class for clones that have expanded.

D gene | J gene | V gene | clone size | CDR3 DNA | CDR3 protein
- | TRBJ1-1 | TRBV4-1 | many | TGCGCCAGCAGCCAGGGACGGGTCATGAACACTGAAGCTTTCTTT | CASSQGRVMNTEAFF
- | TRBJ2-1 | TRBV24-1 | few | TGTGCCACCAGTGATTTGCAGGAGGGGGCGGCCGGGGGTAAGCAGTTCTTC | CATSDLQEGAAGGKQFF
- | TRBJ1-1 | TRBV24-1 | - | TGTGCCACCAGTGGTCCGAGAGACACTGAAGCTTTCTTT | CATSGPRDTEAFF
- | TRBJ2-5 | TRBV20-1 | - | TGCAGTGCCCTGGGGGTGACCCAGTACTTC | CSALGVTQYF
- | TRBJ2-5 | TRBV28 | - | TGTGCCAGCAGATCGACCAGCGGCAAGTACTTC | CASRSTSGKYF
- | TRBJ2-1 | TRBV6-1 | few | TGTGCCAGCAAGCTCGGGGGAAGAGATGAGCAGTTCTTC | CASKLGGRDEQFF
- | TRBJ1-5 | TRBV7-9 | - | TGTGCCAGCAGCTTCGATTCCCAGCCCCAGCATTTT | CASSFDSQPQHF
- | TRBJ1-2 | TRBV10-3 | few | TGTGCCATCAGTGAGTCTGACAGAAACTATGGCTACACCTTC | CAISESDRNYGYTF
TRBD1 | TRBJ2-2 | TRBV7-2 | - | TGTGCCAGCAGCATCACGGGACAGCCTAACACCGGGGAGCTGTTTTTT | CASSITGQPNTGELFF
TRBD1 | TRBJ2-7 | TRBV5-1 | - | TGCGCCAGCAGCTTGGGGACAGGGCCGAGGATATACGAGCAGTACTTC | CASSLGTGPRIYEQYF
- | TRBJ1-2 | TRBV6-2/TRBV6-3 | few | TGTGCCAGCACCGAAGATTCCAACTATGGCTACACCTTC | CASTEDSNYGYTF
- | TRBJ2-7 | TRBV4-2 | - | TGTGCCAGCCGCCAAGATCATATTAGCTCCTACGAGCAGTACTTC | CASRQDHISSYEQYF
- | TRBJ2-2 | TRBV12-3/TRBV12-4 | once | TGTGCCAGCAGTTTGGGATCGGTAGGGAGGACCGGGGAGCTGTTTTTT | CASSLGSVGRTGELFF
- | TRBJ2-6 | TRBV6-5 | - | TGTGCCAGCAGTTACTACAGGGCTGGTGGGGCCAACGTCCTGACTTTC | CASSYYRAGGANVLTF
- | TRBJ2-3 | TRBV15 | few | TGTGCCACCAGCAGAGATCGACCCGGAGATACGCAGTATTTT | CATSRDRPGDTQYF
TRBD1 | TRBJ1-5 | TRBV12-3/TRBV12-4 | - | TGTGCCAGCAGTTCGGGACAGGAGCCTAATCAGCCCCAGCATTTT | CASSSGQEPNQPQHF
TRBD2 | TRBJ2-3 | TRBV4-2 | - | TGTGCCAGCAGCCAAGATCTAGCGGGGCCTGGAGATACGCAGTATTTT | CASSQDLAGPGDTQYF
- | TRBJ2-1 | TRBV7-2 | few | TGTGCCAGCAGCTTATCACAGCTCAATGAGCAGTTCTTC | CASSLSQLNEQFF
TRBD1 | TRBJ2-2 | TRBV13 | - | TGTGCCAGCAGACGGGGACAGGGGGCTTCCGGGGAGCTGTTTTTT | CASRRGQGASGELFF
TRBD1 | TRBJ1-6 | TRBV12-3/TRBV12-4 | - | TGTGCCAGCAGCGGACAGGGGAGATCACCCCTCCACTTT | CASSGQGRSPLHF
- | TRBJ2-7 | TRBV12-3/TRBV12-4 | many | TGTGCCAGCAGTATTCAAGGGGCCTACGAGCAGTACTTC | CASSIQGAYEQYF
- | TRBJ2-7 | TRBV15 | - | TGTGCCACCAGCAGAGATATGGCAAGACCCTACGAGCAGTACTTC | CATSRDMARPYEQYF
- | TRBJ2-5 | TRBV20-1 | - | TGCAGTGCTAGTGACCCACAGGTTCTACAAGAGACCCAGTACTTC | CSASDPQVLQETQYF
TRBD2 | TRBJ2-1 | TRBV12-3/TRBV12-4 | many | TGTGCCAGCAGTTTTTCTCTCCTAGCGGGGAGCGATGAGCAGTTCTTC | CASSFSLLAGSDEQFF
TRBD2 | TRBJ2-1 | TRBV28 | many | TGTGCCAGCAGTTTAACTAGCGGGGCCTACAATGAGCAGTTCTTC | CASSLTSGAYNEQFF
- | TRBJ2-2 | TRBV6-1 | - | TGTGCCAGCAGTCGTGGACATCGGAACACCGGGGAGCTGTTTTTT | CASSRGHRNTGELFF
- | TRBJ2-1 | TRBV29-1 | many | TGCAGCGTTGGGCTTTCCGGGCCCCTAAAGCAGTTCTTC | CSVGLSGPLKQFF
- | TRBJ1-5 | TRBV20-1 | few | TGCAGTGCTCTAAGTCGCGGGGCAAATAGCAATCAGCCCCAGCATTTT | CSALSRGANSNQPQHF
- | TRBJ1-5 | TRBV7-2 | many | TGTGCCAGCAGCTTATCGGGGACTAGCAATCAGCCCCAGCATTTT | CASSLSGTSNQPQHF
TRBD1 | TRBJ1-4 | TRBV15 | - | TGTGCCACCAGCGTCAGGACAGGGGGACGGAAACTGTTTTTT | CATSVRTGGRKLFF
TRBD2 | TRBJ2-3 | TRBV11-2 | few | TGTGCCAGCAGCTTAGATGAGGGAGGGAGCACAGATACGCAGTATTTT | CASSLDEGGSTDTQYF
- | TRBJ2-5 | TRBV29-1 | few | TGCAGCGTTGATTTGGCCTCCGGAGGGGAGACCCAGTACTTC | CSVDLASGGETQYF
- | TRBJ2-7 | TRBV20-1 | - | TGCAGTGCTAGTTTGGGAGGCCAAGCATCCTACGAGCAGTACTTC | CSASLGGQASYEQYF
TRBD2 | TRBJ2-1 | TRBV20-1 | many | TGCAGTGCTCAACTAGCGGGGGGGTACAATGAGCAGTTCTTC | CSAQLAGGYNEQFF
- | TRBJ2-3 | TRBV12-3/TRBV12-4 | - | TGTGCCAGCAGATCGACAGGACCTGATACGCAGTATTTT | CASRSTGPDTQYF
- | TRBJ2-5 | TRBV29-1 | - | TGCAGCGTTGAAGAAGGGTTCGAGACCCAGTACTTC | CSVEEGFETQYF
- | TRBJ1-5 | TRBV12-3/TRBV12-4 | - | TGTGCCAGCAGTTTAGAAGTGGGAGTCGAGCGCAATCTGCCCCAGCATTTT | CASSLEVGVERNLPQHF
- | TRBJ2-5 | TRBV20-1 | - | TGCAGTGCTAGAGAGGTCAGGGGCGGGACCCAGTACTTC | CSAREVRGGTQYF
- | TRBJ2-7 | TRBV20-1 | many | TGCAGTGCTAGAGATGGGCCACCCTCCTACGAGCAGTACTTC | CSARDGPPSYEQYF
- | TRBJ1-2 | TRBV3-1 | many | TGTGCCAGCAGCCACCTGGATGGCTACACCTTC | CASSHLDGYTF
TRBD2 | TRBJ2-3 | TRBV2 | many | TGTGCCAGCAGAAGACTAGCGGGAATGGGGAGCACAGATACGCAGTATTTT | CASRRLAGMGSTDTQYF
TRBD1 | TRBJ2-3 | TRBV11-2 | - | TGTGCCAGCAGCCAAGACAGGGTAGGATTCACAGATACGCAGTATTTT | CASSQDRVGFTDTQYF
- | TRBJ1-6 | TRBV6-2/TRBV6-3 | - | TGTGCCAGCAGCAAAGTCACGCATCCCCTCCACTTT | CASSKVTHPLHF
- | TRBJ2-3 | TRBV7-2 | many | TGTGCCAGCAGCTTAGTGGCAGGCCGCGGAACAGATACGCAGTATTTT | CASSLVAGRGTDTQYF
TRBD2 | TRBJ2-7 | TRBV28 | few | TGTGCCAGCAGTTTACCCCCCAGCGGGAGTTTCTACGAGCAGTACTTC | CASSLPPSGSFYEQYF
TRBD2 | TRBJ2-2 | TRBV25-1 | few | TGTGCCAGCCAGAAGACTAGCGGGGGGGCCGGGGAGCTGTTTTTT | CASQKTSGGAGELFF
TRBD2 | TRBJ2-2 | TRBV9 | - | TGTGCCAGCACCCCTCTAGGCGGGAGGAACGGGGAGCTGTTTTTT | CASTPLGGRNGELFF
- | TRBJ2-3 | TRBV27 | - | TGTGCCAGCAGTCTTCTCCGCGGTAGCACAGATACGCAGTATTTT | CASSLLRGSTDTQYF
- | TRBJ2-5 | TRBV9 | - | TGTGCCAGCAGCGTAGGTCGACAGCAAGAGACCCAGTACTTC | CASSVGRQQETQYF
- | TRBJ2-3 | TRBV4-3 | - | TGCGCCAGCAGCCAAGAGAGGCTAGCAGATACGCAGTATTTT | CASSQERLADTQYF
- | TRBJ2-2 | TRBV10-3 | - | TGTGCCATCACACCAAGCGTGAACACCGGGGAGCTGTTTTTT | CAITPSVNTGELFF
TRBD1 | TRBJ2-7 | TRBV7-2 | many | TGTGCCAGCAGCTTTCAGGGGGCGAGTTACGAGCAGTACTTC | CASSFQGASYEQYF
- | TRBJ2-6 | TRBV5-6 | many | TGTGCCAGCACCCCCTTTACGTTCTCTGGGGCCAACGTCCTGACTTTC | CASTPFTFSGANVLTF
- | TRBJ2-7 | TRBV2 | - | TGTGCCAGCAGTGAAAGTCCCAGACATTTTCGCTACGAGCAGTACTTC | CASSESPRHFRYEQYF